This TCR beta chain was identified in a study of T-cell memory formation after mild COVID-19. About the study: TCR clusters were largely donor specific. Study results and limitations: A second wave of clones peaked on day 37, and their SARS-CoV-2 specificity went unconfirmed. Contracting clones from day 15 to 85 showed balanced CD4/CD8; later expanders favored CD4+.

This clonotype has just a few counts. The antigen is undetermined. There are 17 residues in the CDR3. The V end was cut by 3 bases, the J end by 0 bases, with 14 bases between. The germline V gene has CDR1 ENHRY and CDR2 SYGVKD. Researchers used 5'RACE with constant-segment primers to make TCR alpha and TCR beta cDNA libraries that carry sample barcodes and UMIs. TCRdb ran MiXCR on the 5' RACE reads and lists one entry per CDR3 protein. The sample gives some 310,000 distinct CDR3 sequences, roughly 20% of which show up once; 21% is in the top ten. The TCR was taken from a man aged 18 to 30 who had mild COVID-19 (a few samples of this study predate the infection). Cell type and time point are not known. Source material: PBMCs or a T cell subset sorted from them (not recorded which). J is TRBJ2-2 and V is TRBV10-3; the D gene is possibly TRBD1 (6 bases). The CDR3: CAISERDTNANTGELFF. The CDR3 region has the DNA TGTGCCATCAGTGAAAGGGACACCAACGCGAACACCGGGGAGCTGTTTTTT.